The present entry profiles one T cell receptor (beta chain) with its context. Its antigen specificity is not known. No base quality values were provided; no much bigger clone lies one nucleotide off. This entry is derived from a study of T-cell reconstitution after alpha-beta-depleted transplantation in children (dated by TCRdb to the mid-2010s). A note on the overall study: Using TCR repertoire profiling, the study quantitatively followed how T-cell immune reconstitution unfolded in children after TCRalphabeta/CD19-depleted allogeneic hematopoietic cell transplantation.

The germline V gene specifies MGHRA as CDR1 and YSYEKL as CDR2. The CDR3 sequence holds 14 residues, the cysteine and phenylalanine included. Only the CDR3 DNA is retained, 42 bases long and in frame from the first base. V and J lose 0 bases and 6 bases, and a span of 11 bases separates them. Libraries were made using PCR. Sequencing was carried out with an Illumina HiSeq 2500. TCR library preparation used molecular barcoding, with unique molecular identifiers applied to normalize quantification of the TCRbeta repertoire. TCRdb ran its own pipeline on the public reads, namely fastp trimming at Q25 and MiXCR clone calling, and kept in-frame beta chains. Entries are consolidated by CDR3 protein sequence, retaining the most common genes and DNA. The sample records about 540,000 distinct CDR3 sequences, 15% to 20% of which are singletons. 3% to 3.5% of the sample goes to the ten largest clones.

The sequences come from PBMCs from the stem cell graft donor, collected from the stem cell graft. The chain is assembled from TRBV4-1 and TRBJ1-2; TRBD1 could be the D gene, as 5 bases match. This receptor was obtained from a human donor who donated a stem cell graft to a child with acute lymphoblastic leukemia. The DNA sequence is as follows: TGCGCCAGCAGCCAAGATTGGGACCCCCATGGCTACACCTTC. It translates as CASSQDWDPHGYTF.